What follows are 31 T cell receptor beta chains derived from one specimen sequenced in a study of cytotoxic CD8 clonotypes in ibrutinib-treated CLL. This table comes from immunoSEQ multiplex PCR, and its TCRdb copy is limited to in-frame clones, with some not included. This sample has 23,000 or so clones, with around 75% found just once. The sequenced sample was PBMCs, obtained after 24 months of ibrutinib treatment. These receptors came from a human donor with chronic lymphocytic leukemia.

This rearrangement joins TRBV27 to TRBJ2-5, with unresolved D. The germline gives CDR1 MNHEY, CDR2 SMNVEV (reference sequence). This CDR3 has 15 residues. The V gene lost 8 bases and the J gene lost 0 bases, with 16 bases spanning the gap. CDR3 amino acids: CASSLRLHHQETQYF. The CDR3 DNA sequence: TGTGCCAGCTCCCTGAGATTACATCACCAAGAGACCCAGTACTTC.

The chain carries TRBV5-6 and TRBJ2-1; 8 bases are a match to TRBD2. The V and J ends lost 4 bases and 4 bases, in that order; junction bases with no gene match: 10. Germline CDR1 reads SGHDT; CDR2 reads YYEEEE. The CDR3 spans 16 residues. This CDR3 is CASSPTGTRGYNEQFF. The CDR3 region has the DNA TGTGCCAGCAGCCCCACCGGGACTAGAGGATACAATGAGCAGTTCTTC.

The CDR3 bases are TGTGCCAGCAGCTTAAAGGGGGCGCTTGGCTACACCTTC. Encoded protein: CASSLKGALGYTF. The chain recombines TRBV5-6 with TRBJ1-2, with 7 bases aligning to TRBD1. CDR3 size: 13 residues. From germline, CDR1 is SGHDT and CDR2 YYEEEE. With V trimmed by 2 bases and J by 7 bases, 5 bases remained unmatched.

The genes are TRBV20-1 and TRBJ2-5; D is unresolved. The length of the CDR3 is 11 residues. V was clipped by 6 bases and J by 1 base, with 6 bases between them. Germline CDR1 is DFQATT and CDR2 is SNEGSKA (reference sequence). This CDR3 is CSANTQETQYF. The CDR3, as DNA: TGCAGTGCGAATACCCAAGAGACCCAGTACTTC.

This chain joins TRBV2 and TRBJ2-2; D gene uncertain. Trimming took off 4 bases at V and 1 base at J, with 4 bases between the two ends. Germline CDR1 SNHLY, CDR2 FYNNEI. This CDR3 contains 13 residues. The CDR3: CASSVQNTGELFF. The CDR3 DNA sequence: TGTGCCAGCAGTGTACAGAACACCGGGGAGCTGTTTTTT.

The V call is TRBV7-9, the J call TRBJ1-1; the D is unclear. With 2 bases removed from V and 0 bases from J, the gap between germline ends came to 13 bases. Germline-derived CDR1 and CDR2 are SEHNR and FQNEAQ (reference sequence). CDR3 length: 16 residues. In DNA, the CDR3 is TGTGCCAGCAGCTTAAGATCCCGACACTTGAACACTGAAGCTTTCTTT. The encoded protein is CASSLRSRHLNTEAFF.

J is TRBJ2-7 and V is TRBV2, with D possibly being TRBD1 (6 bases). The CDR3 consists of 14 residues. The germline gives CDR1 SNHLY, CDR2 FYNNEI. Trimming took 7 bases from V and 5 from J, leaving 18 bases between them. CDR3 sequence reads: CASKPLGQRHEQYF. CDR3 DNA: TGTGCCAGCAAGCCATTAGGACAGCGCCACGAGCAGTACTTC. Looking up the rest from reference TRBV2 and TRBJ2-7 gives the full variable domain: EPEVTQTPSHQVTQMGQEVILRCVPISNHLYFYWYRQILGQKVEFLVSFYNNEISEKSEIFDDQFSVERPDGSNFTLKIRSTKLEDSAMYFCASKPLGQRHEQYFGPGTRLTVT.

This chain joins TRBV19 and TRBJ1-2, with TRBD1 as a possible D gene (6 bases). Between the trimmed V and J ends, which lost 4 bases and 8 bases, there was a span of 17 bases. The CDR3 spans 14 residues. Germline lookup yields CDR1 LNHDA and CDR2 SQIVND (reference sequence). CDR3 residues: CASSTDRLRGGYTF. Here the CDR3 DNA reads TGTGCCAGTAGTACCGACAGGCTGCGGGGAGGCTACACCTTC.

This clone was seen only a few times. The V gene is TRBV19, the J gene TRBJ1-1, with TRBD1 matching 7 bases. Germline CDR1 and CDR2: LNHDA and SQIVND (reference sequence). The CDR3 has 14 residues. V trimming: 5 bases; J trimming: 7 bases; junction bases outside the gene matches: 10. CDR3 sequence reads: CASSPQGGRVEAFF. For the CDR3, the DNA is TGTGCCAGTAGTCCCCAAGGGGGCAGGGTTGAAGCTTTCTTT.

The chain recombines TRBV27 with TRBJ2-1; the match to TRBD1 covers 8 bases. V lost 6 bases, J lost 5 bases, and 9 bases stayed unmatched. CDR1 MNHEY and CDR2 SMNVEV come from the germline V gene (reference sequence). This CDR3 is 15 amino acids long. CDR3 loop: CASSLRQGTHNEQFF. CDR3 coding DNA: TGTGCCAGCAGCTTACGACAGGGGACCCACAATGAGCAGTTCTTC.

V usage is TRBV5-6 and J usage is TRBJ2-2, with D hard to call. CDR3 length: 14 residues. Germline values: CDR1 SGHDT, CDR2 YYEEEE. V lost 2 bases and J lost 3, with 8 bases in between. CDR3 residues: CASSFQWYTGELFF. The CDR3 coding sequence is TGTGCCAGCAGCTTCCAGTGGTACACCGGGGAGCTGTTTTTT. Combining the CDR3 with reference TRBV5-6 and TRBJ2-2 gives the whole variable domain DAGVTQSPTHLIKTRGQQVTLRCSPKSGHDTVSWYQQALGQGPQFIFQYYEEEERQRGNFPDRFSGHQFPNYSSELNVNALLLGDSALYLCASSFQWYTGELFFGEGSRLTVL.

The chain couples TRBV5-1 to TRBJ1-1; unclear D gene. Looked up from germline, CDR1 is SGHRS and CDR2 is YFSETQ. Deletions cut 1 base from V and 0 bases from J, with 13 bases between. This CDR3 is 16 amino acids long. The CDR3 DNA is TGCGCCAGCAGCTTGTCAACCCGAGGCATGAACACTGAAGCTTTCTTT. The encoded protein is CASSLSTRGMNTEAFF.

The chain has TRBV5-4 and TRBJ1-4; the D gene is possibly TRBD1 (5 bases). V was trimmed by 4 bases and J by 7 bases, leaving 14 bases between them. Germline-derived CDR1 and CDR2 are SGHNT and YYREEE (reference sequence). CDR3 length: 14 amino acids. This CDR3 reads CASSDTDSSEKLFF. The CDR3 nucleotides are TGTGCCAGCAGCGACACTGACAGCTCTGAAAAACTGTTTTTT.

The count of this clone is one. This chain joins TRBV9 and TRBJ2-1, with D tentatively TRBD2 (7 bases). The germline V gene has CDR1 SGDLS and CDR2 YYNGEE. The CDR3 extends over 12 amino acids. V was shortened by 7 bases and J by 8 bases, with 13 bases between the two germline ends. CDR3 amino acids: CASGGAFDEQFF. The CDR3 DNA reads TGTGCCAGCGGGGGGGCCTTCGATGAGCAGTTCTTC.

The chain uses TRBV19 and TRBJ2-7, with D possibly matching TRBD2 (5 bases). V was trimmed by 4 bases and J by 2 bases, leaving 9 bases between them. Germline V gives CDR1 LNHDA, CDR2 SQIVND (reference sequence). This CDR3 has 13 residues. CDR3 DNA sequence: TGTGCCAGTAGTAGCGGGCTCCCCTACGAGCAGTACTTC. This encodes CASSSGLPYEQYF. Based on the CDR3 plus reference TRBV19 and TRBJ2-7, the full variable domain is DGGITQSPKYLFRKEGQNVTLSCEQNLNHDAMYWYRQDPGQGLRLIYYSQIVNDFQKGDIAEGYSVSREKKESFPLTVTSAQKNPTAFYLCASSSGLPYEQYFGPGTRLTVT.

This clone is medium-sized. The genes are TRBV19 and TRBJ1-5; 8 positions match TRBD1. CDR1 and CDR2 from the germline V gene are LNHDA and SQIVND (reference sequence). V trimming: 7 bases; J trimming: 4 bases; junction bases outside the gene matches: 9. CDR3 length: 15 residues. The CDR3 region is CASIPGTGPNQPQHF. In nucleotides, the CDR3 is TGTGCCAGTATCCCGGGGACAGGCCCTAATCAGCCCCAGCATTTT.

The V call is TRBV19, the J call TRBJ1-4; possible D gene TRBD1, 5 bases. With 4 bases removed from V and 7 bases from J, the gap between germline ends came to 13 bases. The length of the CDR3 is 14 residues. The V gene's germline CDR1 is LNHDA and CDR2 SQIVND (reference sequence). CDR3 residues: CASSNRGQVEKLFF. In nucleotides, the CDR3 is TGTGCCAGTAGTAACCGAGGACAAGTTGAAAAACTGTTTTTT.

The rearrangement joins TRBV7-9 to TRBJ2-4, with a possible D match to TRBD1 (6 bases). Trimming stripped 4 bases from V and 6 bases from J, with 10 bases between. CDR1 is SEHNR and CDR2 is FQNEAQ in the germline V gene (reference sequence). The CDR3 is made up of 13 amino acids. This CDR3 is CASSSQGLNIQYF. For the CDR3, the DNA is TGTGCCAGCAGCTCACAGGGTTTAAACATTCAGTACTTC. Variable domain in full (rest from reference TRBV7-9 and TRBJ2-4): DTGVSQNPRHKITKRGQNVTFRCDPISEHNRLYWYRQTLGQGPEFLTYFQNEAQLEKSRLLSDRFSAERPKGSFSTLEIQRTEQGDSAMYLCASSSQGLNIQYFGAGTRLSVL.

This clone was counted between two and nine times. The genes are TRBV2 and TRBJ1-3, with D unresolved. The V gene lost 7 bases and the J gene lost 0 bases, with 7 bases spanning the gap. The CDR3 spans 13 residues. Germline loops: CDR1 SNHLY, CDR2 FYNNEI. The chain's CDR3 is CASNLDSGNTIYF. Written as DNA, the CDR3 is TGTGCCAGCAACCTCGACTCTGGAAACACCATATATTTT. Full variable domain (rest looked up from reference TRBV2 and TRBJ1-3): EPEVTQTPSHQVTQMGQEVILRCVPISNHLYFYWYRQILGQKVEFLVSFYNNEISEKSEIFDDQFSVERPDGSNFTLKIRSTKLEDSAMYFCASNLDSGNTIYFGEGSWLTVV.

This clone was recorded many times. The gene calls are TRBV5-6 and TRBJ1-2; a weak D match, TRBD1 (5 bases). Trimming took off 4 bases at V and 4 bases at J, with 11 bases between the two ends. The V gene's germline CDR1 is SGHDT and CDR2 YYEEEE. The CDR3 sequence is 13 residues long. CDR3 in DNA: TGTGCCAGCAGCATCGACAGTACCTATGGCTACACCTTC. It is translated as CASSIDSTYGYTF.

This chain joins TRBV4-1 and TRBJ2-5, with D possibly being TRBD1 (6 bases). Trimming pared 1 base from V and 1 base from J, leaving 10 bases between. This CDR3 region has 15 residues. Per germline, CDR1 MGHRA and CDR2 YSYEKL. CDR3 nucleotide sequence: TGCGCCAGCAGCCAAGTGACAGGCCTCCAAGAGACCCAGTACTTC. Translation gives CASSQVTGLQETQYF.

The V gene is TRBV7-9, the J gene TRBJ2-4, with D tentatively TRBD1 (6 bases). V was shortened by 2 bases and J by 5 bases, with 7 bases between the two germline ends. Germline V gene lookup returns CDR1 SEHNR and CDR2 FQNEAQ (reference sequence). The CDR3 loop spans 13 amino acids. The CDR3 reads CASSLSGENIQYF. CDR3 nucleotide sequence: TGTGCCAGCAGCTTATCAGGGGAAAACATTCAGTACTTC.

The gene calls are TRBV5-6 and TRBJ1-2; no clear D gene. The ends were cut back, 1 base at V and 4 bases at J, with 11 bases in the middle. Per germline, CDR1 SGHDT and CDR2 YYEEEE. The CDR3 is 14 residues long. The CDR3 sequence is CASSLSGPPYGYTF. The CDR3 DNA reads as TGTGCCAGCAGCTTGTCTGGGCCCCCCTATGGCTACACCTTC.

This clone was seen a few times. The CDR3 nucleotides read TGTGCCAGTAGTATCTCTGGGATAGATAATCAGCCCCAGCATTTT. Protein sequence: CASSISGIDNQPQHF. The chain has TRBV19 and TRBJ1-5, with D unclear. The ends were cut back, 3 bases at V and 4 bases at J, with 13 bases in the middle. The CDR3 is 15 amino acids. Germline values: CDR1 LNHDA, CDR2 SQIVND (reference sequence).

The table lists this clone with a few counts. The chain is built from TRBV11-2 and TRBJ2-1; 10 positions agree with TRBD1. The ends lost 6 bases at V and 7 bases at J; junction bases unmatched: 9. There are 15 residues in the CDR3. Germline V gene sequence: CDR1 SGHAT, CDR2 FQNNGV. CDR3 sequence reads: CASRETGGTGNEQFF. The CDR3 DNA reads TGTGCCAGCAGGGAGACAGGGGGCACGGGTAATGAGCAGTTCTTC.

The chain couples TRBV5-1 to TRBJ1-1; TRBD1 is a possible D gene (5 bases). The ends were cut back, 1 base at V and 2 bases at J, with 15 bases in the middle. This CDR3 spans 16 amino acids. Germline CDR1 is SGHRS and CDR2 is YFSETQ. The CDR3 reads CASSLQVGAPNTEAFF. CDR3 nucleotides: TGCGCCAGCAGCTTGCAAGTCGGGGCCCCTAACACTGAAGCTTTCTTT.

This chain uses TRBV4-1 with TRBJ2-5; tentative D call: TRBD2 (7 bases). V lost 9 bases, J lost 1 base, and 18 bases lay in between. The CDR3 length is 15 residues. The germline gives CDR1 MGHRA, CDR2 YSYEKL. CDR3 bases: TGCGCCAGTAAACGGGGGGCCCTGGCCCAAGAGACCCAGTACTTC. Translation gives CASKRGALAQETQYF.

The V call is TRBV7-8, the J call TRBJ1-2; no definite D call. Trimming took 0 bases from V and 4 from J, leaving 24 bases between them. The CDR3 extends over 19 amino acids. Germline CDR1 SGHVS, CDR2 FQNEAQ. CDR3: CASSLAMFSQAALFYGYTF. The CDR3 DNA reads TGTGCCAGCAGCTTAGCGATGTTTTCGCAGGCCGCGCTTTTCTATGGCTACACCTTC.

V and J are TRBV19 and TRBJ1-2, with 10 bases matching TRBD1. V shed 5 bases, J shed 4 bases, and the junction held 7 bases outside the gene matches. The V gene's germline CDR1 is LNHDA and CDR2 SQIVND (reference sequence). The CDR3 is 15 amino acids. This chain's CDR3 is CASSAGQGGLYGYTF. The CDR3 nucleotides read TGTGCCAGTAGTGCCGGACAGGGGGGTCTCTATGGCTACACCTTC.

The chain is built from TRBV5-5 and TRBJ1-2; 7 bases map to TRBD1. V lost 0 bases and J lost 5; bases outside the gene matches: 7. The CDR3 has 15 residues. Looked up from germline, CDR1 is SGHKS and CDR2 is YYEKEE (reference sequence). In DNA form, the CDR3 reads TGTGCCAGCAGCTTGGCCACAGGGGTTCAGTATGGCTACACCTTC. Residues: CASSLATGVQYGYTF. The variable domain in full, completed from reference TRBV5-5 and TRBJ1-2, reads DAGVTQSPTHLIKTRGQQVTLRCSPISGHKSVSWYQQVLGQGPQFIFQYYEKEERGRGNFPDRFSARQFPNYSSELNVNALLLGDSALYLCASSLATGVQYGYTFGSGTRLTVV.

There are a few counts of this clone. The chain employs TRBV18 and TRBJ1-2; a weak D match, TRBD1 (6 bases). Trimming stripped 3 bases from V and 13 bases from J, with 12 bases between. The CDR3 is 11 residues long. The V gene's germline CDR1 is KGHSH and CDR2 LQKENI. The CDR3 sequence: CASSPRQEVTF. DNA for the CDR3: TGTGCCAGCTCACCCCGACAGGAGGTCACCTTC.